This T cell receptor (beta chain) was profiled in a study of blood T cells in healthy people across ages. The germline CDR1 and CDR2 sequences are DFQATT and SNEGSKA (reference sequence). This CDR3 spans 15 amino acids. Trimming at V came to 5 bases and at J to 0 bases, leaving 7 bases not matched to a gene. The donors, aged roughly 6 to 90, were healthy Caucasians from Russia. Approximately 10 milliliters was the volume of peripheral blood drawn from each donor. A second PCR, run for roughly 7 to 12 cycles, used a sample-barcoded 5' primer plus a J-beta primer mix. One entry per CDR3 protein, called by TCRdb with MiXCR from the 5' RACE reads. The sample includes roughly 1.5 million distinct CDR3 sequences, 40% to 45% seen only once; the top ten take about 4%.

J is TRBJ1-2 and V is TRBV20-1; 9 bases map to TRBD1. Sequenced material: blood. The TCR sequence derives from a woman aged 18-29 years in good health. The CDR3 reads CSALDRGTSNYGYTF. CDR3 sequence (DNA): TGCAGTGCTTTGGACAGGGGTACCTCTAACTATGGCTACACCTTC.